A selection of T cell receptor beta chains follows, all from one sample in a study of blood T cell repertoires in COVID-19. The table came from immunoSEQ multiplex PCR; TCRdb's copy has only in-frame clones and leaves some out. The table has hundreds of thousands of clones, about 83% seen once. Sequencing input: peripheral blood. Receptor source: a woman between 25 and 40 years old with COVID-19, enrolled during active disease. Both conserved end residues are part of each CDR3. The D gene is left open where the match is weak. Some rows have no size entry. The others give once, few or many, or a class for an expanded clone.

TRBD2	TRBV4-2	TRBJ2-1	few	CASSPILAENNEQFF	TGTGCCAGCAGCCCAATACTAGCGGAAAACAATGAGCAGTTCTTC
.	TRBV30	TRBJ2-7	.	CAWTEQGGHQYVEQYF	TGTGCCTGGACCGAACAGGGTGGCCACCAATACGTGGAGCAGTACTTC
.	TRBV19	TRBJ2-5	.	CASSTRYRDQETQYF	TGTGCCAGTAGTACCCGCTACAGGGATCAAGAGACCCAGTACTTC
TRBD2	TRBV5-1	TRBJ2-3	.	CASRLHPGGADTQYF	TGCGCCAGCAGACTACATCCGGGAGGGGCAGATACGCAGTATTTT
TRBD2	TRBV6-1	TRBJ2-7	once	CASSEAAGTSDEQYF	TGTGCCAGCAGTGAAGCGGCCGGGACTAGCGACGAGCAGTACTTC
TRBD2	TRBV19	TRBJ2-1	.	CASSILASGSNEQFF	TGTGCCAGTAGTATTCTCGCTAGCGGGAGTAATGAGCAGTTCTTC
.	TRBV6-5	TRBJ1-3	.	CASSYSPATLENTIYF	TGTGCCAGCAGTTACTCGCCTGCGACTCTGGAAAACACCATATATTTT
.	TRBV21-1	TRBJ2-3	.	CASSTWTSGSPDTQYF	TGTGCCAGCAGCACGTGGACTAGCGGGAGTCCAGATACGCAGTATTTT
TRBD2	TRBV3-1/TRBV3-2	TRBJ2-1	once	CASSDKRKAGGQNEQFF	TGTGCCAGCAGCGATAAGCGAAAAGCGGGGGGGCAGAATGAGCAGTTCTTC
.	TRBV9	TRBJ1-5	.	CASSLTRVGKPQHF	TGTGCCAGCAGCCTGACCAGGGTGGGAAAGCCCCAGCATTTT
.	TRBV7-2	TRBJ2-1	few	CASSFHRGGLYNEQFF	TGTGCCAGCAGCTTTCACAGGGGGGGCCTCTACAATGAGCAGTTCTTC
.	TRBV9	TRBJ1-6	.	CASSVKEGNSPLHF	TGTGCCAGCAGCGTTAAAGAGGGAAATTCACCCCTCCACTTT